The present entry profiles one T cell receptor beta chain with its context. Germline V gives CDR1 WNHNN, CDR2 SYGVQD (reference sequence). This CDR3 has 13 residues. Trimming took 2 bases from V and 2 from J, leaving 6 bases between them. TCRdb's copy holds only in-frame clones and misses some; the assay was immunoSEQ multiplex PCR. This table holds 350,000 to 400,000 clones, approximately 90% found once. This record belongs to a study of blood T cell repertoires in COVID-19. Turning to the study itself: Acute-phase and convalescent COVID-19 samples originated in the United States, Italy and Spain. PBMCs, B-cell-depleted T cells, or T cells provided the cDNA or gDNA that made up the material.

This clonotype originated in a woman in her thirties or forties who had been exposed to COVID-19. Sequencing input: PBMCs or T cells enriched from blood (not recorded which). The chain recombines TRBV10-1 with TRBJ1-1; D may be TRBD1 (5 bases). CDR3 amino acids: CASSEQGNTEAFF. CDR3 nucleotides: TGCGCCAGCAGTGAGCAGGGAAACACTGAAGCTTTCTTT.